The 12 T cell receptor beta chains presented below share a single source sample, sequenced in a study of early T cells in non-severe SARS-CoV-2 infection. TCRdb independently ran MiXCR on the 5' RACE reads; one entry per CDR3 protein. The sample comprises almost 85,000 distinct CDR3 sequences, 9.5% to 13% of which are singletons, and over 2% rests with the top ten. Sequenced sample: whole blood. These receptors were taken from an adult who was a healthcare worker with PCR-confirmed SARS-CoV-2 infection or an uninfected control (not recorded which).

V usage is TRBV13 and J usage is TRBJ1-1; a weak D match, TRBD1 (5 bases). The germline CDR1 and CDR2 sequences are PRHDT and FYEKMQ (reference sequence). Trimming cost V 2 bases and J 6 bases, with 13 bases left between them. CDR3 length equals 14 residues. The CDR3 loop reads CASSLNSGDAEAFF. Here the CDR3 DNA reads TGTGCCAGCAGCTTAAATTCCGGGGACGCTGAAGCTTTCTTT.

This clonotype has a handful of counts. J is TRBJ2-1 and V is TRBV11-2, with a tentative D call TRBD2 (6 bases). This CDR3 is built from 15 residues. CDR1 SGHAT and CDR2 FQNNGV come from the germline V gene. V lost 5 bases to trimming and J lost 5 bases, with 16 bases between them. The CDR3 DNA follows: TGTGCCAGCAGCCTGAACTACGGGACTCACAATGAGCAGTTCTTC. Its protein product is CASSLNYGTHNEQFF.

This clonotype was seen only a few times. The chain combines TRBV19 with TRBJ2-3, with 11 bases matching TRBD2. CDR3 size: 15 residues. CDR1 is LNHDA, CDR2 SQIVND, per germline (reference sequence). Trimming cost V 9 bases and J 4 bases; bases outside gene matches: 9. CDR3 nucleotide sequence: TGTGCCAGCCAAGATATAGCGGGAGGGCCAGATACGCAGTATTTT. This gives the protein CASQDIAGGPDTQYF.

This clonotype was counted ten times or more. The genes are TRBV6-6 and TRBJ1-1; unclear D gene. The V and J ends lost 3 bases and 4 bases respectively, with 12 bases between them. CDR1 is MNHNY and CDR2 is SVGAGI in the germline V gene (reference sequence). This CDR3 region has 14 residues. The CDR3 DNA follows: TGTGCCAGCAGTTATAATGGCCTGACCACTGAAGCTTTCTTT. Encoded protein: CASSYNGLTTEAFF.

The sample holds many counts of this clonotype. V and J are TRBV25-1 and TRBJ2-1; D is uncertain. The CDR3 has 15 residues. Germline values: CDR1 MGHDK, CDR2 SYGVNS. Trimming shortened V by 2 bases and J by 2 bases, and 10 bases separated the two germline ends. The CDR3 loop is CASSEGRNPYNEQFF. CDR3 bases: TGTGCCAGCAGTGAAGGCAGGAACCCCTACAATGAGCAGTTCTTC.

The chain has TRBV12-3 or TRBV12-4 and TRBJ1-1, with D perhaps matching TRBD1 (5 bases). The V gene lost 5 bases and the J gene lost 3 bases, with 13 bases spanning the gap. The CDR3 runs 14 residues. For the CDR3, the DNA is TGTGCCAGCAGTCTTGACAGCCTAGACACTGAAGCTTTCTTT. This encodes CASSLDSLDTEAFF.

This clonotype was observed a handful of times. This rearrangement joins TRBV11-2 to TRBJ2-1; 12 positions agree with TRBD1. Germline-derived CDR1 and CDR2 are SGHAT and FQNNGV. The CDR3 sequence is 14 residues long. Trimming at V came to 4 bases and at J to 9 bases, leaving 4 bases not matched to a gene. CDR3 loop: CASSWDRGPGEQFF. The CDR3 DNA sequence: TGTGCCAGCAGCTGGGACAGGGGGCCGGGTGAGCAGTTCTTC.

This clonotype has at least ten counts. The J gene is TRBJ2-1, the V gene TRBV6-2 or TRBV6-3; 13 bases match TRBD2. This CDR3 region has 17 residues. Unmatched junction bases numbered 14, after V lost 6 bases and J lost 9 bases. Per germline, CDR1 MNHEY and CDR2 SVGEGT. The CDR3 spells CASRPGLAGVAPTEQFF. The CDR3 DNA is TGTGCCAGCAGACCAGGACTAGCGGGAGTGGCCCCTACTGAGCAGTTCTTC.

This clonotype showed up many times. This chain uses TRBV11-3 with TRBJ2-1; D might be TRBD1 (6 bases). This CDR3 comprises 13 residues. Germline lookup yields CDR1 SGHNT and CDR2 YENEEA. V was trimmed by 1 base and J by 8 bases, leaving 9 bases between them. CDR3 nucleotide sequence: TGTGCCAGCAGCTTAGGGACAGTTGATGAGCAGTTCTTC. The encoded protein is CASSLGTVDEQFF.

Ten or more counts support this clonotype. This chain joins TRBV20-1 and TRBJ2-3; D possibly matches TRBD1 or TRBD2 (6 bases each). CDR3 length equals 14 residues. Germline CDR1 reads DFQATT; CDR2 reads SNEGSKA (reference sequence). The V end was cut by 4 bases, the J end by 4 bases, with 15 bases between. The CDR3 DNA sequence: TGCAGTGCTATCGTCGGGGGCATGGCAGATACGCAGTATTTT. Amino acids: CSAIVGGMADTQYF.

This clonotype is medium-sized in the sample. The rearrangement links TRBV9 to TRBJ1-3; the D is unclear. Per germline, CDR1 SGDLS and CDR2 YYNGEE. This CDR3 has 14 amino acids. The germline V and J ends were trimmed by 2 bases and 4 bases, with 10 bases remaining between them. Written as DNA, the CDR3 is TGTGCCAGCAGCGTGGCGGCGCAGGGAAACACCATATATTTT. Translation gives CASSVAAQGNTIYF.

The CDR3 DNA reads as TGTGCCAGCAGCTTAGCCGGGGCCATCCTTGAAGCTTTCTTT. Translation: CASSLAGAILEAFF. The chain couples TRBV7-9 to TRBJ1-1; possible D gene TRBD1, 5 bases. The germline V gene has CDR1 SEHNR and CDR2 FQNEAQ (reference sequence). This CDR3 spans 14 amino acids. V lost 0 bases and J lost 7, with 12 bases in between. Combining the CDR3 with reference TRBV7-9 and TRBJ1-1 gives the whole variable domain DTGVSQNPRHKITKRGQNVTFRCDPISEHNRLYWYRQTLGQGPEFLTYFQNEAQLEKSRLLSDRFSAERPKGSFSTLEIQRTEQGDSAMYLCASSLAGAILEAFFGQGTRLTVV.